The 14 T cell receptor beta chains below all came from one sample that was sequenced in a study of blood T cells in healthy people across ages. It was with a sample-barcoded 5' primer and a J-beta primer mix that a second PCR of roughly 7 to 12 cycles was run. TCRdb re-derived calls from the 5' RACE reads in MiXCR, one entry per CDR3 protein. The table has hundreds of thousands of distinct CDR3 sequences, approximately 44% seen once. Sample: blood. These receptors all stem from a man in his fifties or sixties in good health.

The chain links TRBV27 to TRBJ2-6; perhaps TRBD2 as D (5 bases). This CDR3 comprises 20 residues. V lost 3 bases and J 1 base, leaving 22 bases between the germline ends. Per germline, CDR1 MNHEY and CDR2 SMNVEV (reference sequence). In DNA form, the CDR3 reads TGTGCCAGCAGTTTGCGTGCCGGGAACACGGGCCGATCTGGGGCCAACGTCCTGACTTTC. Encoded protein: CASSLRAGNTGRSGANVLTF. Looking up the rest from reference TRBV27 and TRBJ2-6 gives the full variable domain: EAQVTQNPRYLITVTGKKLTVTCSQNMNHEYMSWYRQDPGLGLRQIYYSMNVEVTDKGDVPEGYKVSRKEKRNFPLILESPSPNQTSLYFCASSLRAGNTGRSGANVLTFGAGSRLTVL.

This clonotype was counted only a few times. The chain recombines TRBV6-1 with TRBJ2-7; 8 nucleotides match TRBD1. The CDR3 has 15 amino acids. Per the germline V gene, CDR1 is MNHNS and CDR2 is SASEGT. Trimming took 6 bases from V and 2 from J; bases not matched to a gene: 9. Here the CDR3 reads CASRAVTGGTYEQYF. As DNA, the CDR3 is TGTGCCAGCAGGGCAGTTACAGGGGGAACCTACGAGCAGTACTTC.

This clonotype was picked up a small number of times. The V gene is TRBV7-2, the J gene TRBJ1-2; D remains ambiguous. The V gene's germline CDR1 is SGHTA and CDR2 FQGNSA. This CDR3 is built from 12 residues. The V gene lost 5 bases and the J gene lost 2 bases, with 6 bases spanning the gap. This chain's CDR3 is CASSARNYGYTF. In DNA, the CDR3 is TGTGCCAGCAGCGCCCGGAACTATGGCTACACCTTC.

As DNA, the CDR3 is TGTGCCAGCAGCTTGAGCTCCGGGGGTTGGGATGAAAAACTGTTTTTT. The encoded protein is CASSLSSGGWDEKLFF. The chain is built from TRBV7-9 and TRBJ1-4; D might be TRBD1 (5 bases). This CDR3 spans 16 amino acids. The germline V gene has CDR1 SEHNR and CDR2 FQNEAQ (reference sequence). The V gene lost 3 bases and the J gene lost 6 bases, with 17 bases spanning the gap.

The V and J genes are TRBV2 and TRBJ2-1; TRBD2 is a possible D gene (5 bases). There are 13 residues in the CDR3. V lost 1 base and J 8 bases, leaving 9 bases between the germline ends. Germline-derived CDR1 and CDR2 are SNHLY and FYNNEI. This chain's CDR3 is CASSEVFGDEQFF. CDR3 nucleotide sequence: TGTGCCAGCAGTGAAGTGTTCGGGGATGAGCAGTTCTTC.

The chain couples TRBV3-1 to TRBJ1-1; D is unclear. Trimming took 2 bases from V and 3 from J, leaving 4 bases between them. The germline V gene encodes CDR1 LGHDT and CDR2 YNNKEL (reference sequence). The CDR3 spans 12 residues. CDR3 amino acids: CASSQLHTEAFF. CDR3 nucleotides: TGTGCCAGCAGCCAACTTCACACTGAAGCTTTCTTT.

The chain couples TRBV3-1 to TRBJ2-7; TRBD2 agrees at 9 bases. Germline-derived CDR1 and CDR2 are LGHDT and YNNKEL (reference sequence). CDR3 length: 18 amino acids. Trimming took 1 base from V and 0 from J; bases not matched to a gene: 10. The CDR3, as DNA: TGTGCCAGCAGCCAAGTCCCCACTAGCGGGCTTATCTCCTACGAGCAGTACTTC. As protein: CASSQVPTSGLISYEQYF.

The rearrangement uses TRBV5-1 and TRBJ1-2; 8 bases align to TRBD1. This CDR3 comprises 14 residues. Germline CDR1 reads SGHRS; CDR2 reads YFSETQ. V was clipped by 3 bases and J by 7 bases; unmatched bases: 8. This chain's CDR3 is CASSWSGGAGGYTF. DNA for the CDR3: TGCGCCAGCAGCTGGTCAGGGGGCGCGGGTGGCTACACCTTC.

Concerning this clonotype: This may be a read error, as it is one base from a much larger clone. This chain links TRBV7-2 with TRBJ2-5; the D is unclear. The length of the CDR3 is 14 residues. From germline, CDR1 is SGHTA and CDR2 FQGNSA. Trimming took 5 bases from V and 5 from J, leaving 15 bases between them. CDR3 sequence (DNA): TGTGCCAGCAGCGTAGTTGCCCAAAAGGAGACCCAGTACTTC. It encodes CASSVVAQKETQYF.

Here the CDR3 reads CSARDWLLGGTYNEQFF. The DNA for the CDR3 is TGCAGTGCTAGAGATTGGCTGCTTGGCGGTACCTACAATGAGCAGTTCTTC. The chain links TRBV20-1 to TRBJ2-1; D is undetermined. The CDR3 loop spans 17 amino acids. Germline V lookup: CDR1 DFQATT, CDR2 SNEGSKA (reference sequence). Trimming stripped 0 bases from V and 2 bases from J, with 17 bases between.

V is TRBV9 and J is TRBJ1-2, with no clear D. CDR1 SGDLS and CDR2 YYNGEE come from the germline V gene. The CDR3 runs to 14 residues. Trimming stripped 0 bases from V and 2 bases from J, with 8 bases between. In nucleotides, the CDR3 is TGTGCCAGCAGCGTAGAGCCCGGGAACTATGGCTACACCTTC. This sequence encodes CASSVEPGNYGYTF. Looking up the rest from reference TRBV9 and TRBJ1-2 gives the full variable domain: DSGVTQTPKHLITATGQRVTLRCSPRSGDLSVYWYQQSLDQGLQFLIQYYNGEERAKGNILERFSAQQFPDLHSELNLSSLELGDSALYFCASSVEPGNYGYTFGSGTRLTVV.

The chain carries TRBV20-1 and TRBJ2-3; D call uncertain. The CDR3 sequence is 13 residues long. The germline V and J ends were trimmed by 0 bases and 3 bases, with 7 bases remaining between them. Germline CDR1 and CDR2: DFQATT and SNEGSKA (reference sequence). The CDR3 here is CSARDPQTDTQYF. The DNA for the CDR3 is TGCAGTGCTAGAGACCCACAGACAGATACGCAGTATTTT.

The chain recombines TRBV7-2 with TRBJ2-5; 9 bases line up with TRBD2. This CDR3 is built from 16 residues. The ends lost 5 bases at V and 4 bases at J; junction bases unmatched: 11. CDR1 and CDR2 (germline): SGHTA, FQGNSA. CDR3 loop: CASSRSTGTSRETQYF. The CDR3 nucleotides are TGTGCCAGCAGCCGATCCACCGGGACTAGCAGAGAGACCCAGTACTTC.

The CDR3 DNA sequence: TGTGCCAGCAGTTTATCACAGAGCTCCTACAATGAGCAGTTCTTC. Translated, it gives CASSLSQSSYNEQFF. The chain is built from TRBV12-3 or TRBV12-4 and TRBJ2-1, with no clear D. The germline V and J ends were trimmed by 2 bases and 0 bases, with 8 bases remaining between them. The CDR3 covers 15 residues.